The 8 T cell receptor beta chains reported below all come from one sample, sequenced in a study of technical replicates of blood from four donors. Sequenced by immunoSEQ multiplex PCR; TCRdb stores in-frame clones only, minus some. Of about 85,000 clones in the sample, around 94% were seen once. Sample: T cells isolated from PBMCs. The receptors stem from a human donor in good health.

The chain employs TRBV5-5 and TRBJ2-1, with 8 bases aligning to TRBD2. Germline V gene data show CDR1 as SGHKS and CDR2 as YYEKEE (reference sequence). V trimming: 2 bases; J trimming: 8 bases; junction bases outside the gene matches: 6. The CDR3 runs 14 residues. The CDR3 region has the DNA TGTGCCAGCAGCTTAGCGGGAGACGGGGATGAGCAGTTCTTC. Protein product: CASSLAGDGDEQFF. Combining the CDR3 with reference TRBV5-5 and TRBJ2-1 gives the whole variable domain DAGVTQSPTHLIKTRGQQVTLRCSPISGHKSVSWYQQVLGQGPQFIFQYYEKEERGRGNFPDRFSARQFPNYSSELNVNALLLGDSALYLCASSLAGDGDEQFFGPGTRLTVL.

The CDR3 sequence: CASSQIPNTEAFF. Written as DNA, the CDR3 is TGTGCCAGCAGTCAGATCCCGAACACTGAAGCTTTCTTT. This chain connects TRBV6-4 to TRBJ1-1; D gene ambiguous. CDR1 is MRHNA and CDR2 is SNTAGT in the germline V gene. V was clipped by 5 bases and J by 1 base, with 8 bases between them. This CDR3 has 13 amino acids.

The V and J genes are TRBV5-1 and TRBJ1-1; unclear D gene. This CDR3 spans 11 amino acids. V lost 5 bases and J 3 bases, leaving 5 bases between the germline ends. Germline assignment: CDR1 SGHRS and CDR2 YFSETQ. In DNA, the CDR3 is TGCGCCAGCAGTCGGGACACTGAAGCTTTCTTT. It codes for CASSRDTEAFF.

This clone showed up just a few times. The CDR3 region has the DNA TGTGCCAGCAGCTTCGCGGGAGGGTCCTACTCCTACAATGAGCAGTTCTTC. This codes for CASSFAGGSYSYNEQFF. The J gene is TRBJ2-1, the V gene TRBV7-6, with 9 nucleotides matching TRBD2. J was trimmed by 0 bases and V by 3 bases; bases with no gene match: 6. The CDR3 length is 17 residues. CDR1 and CDR2 from the germline V gene are SGHVS and FNYEAQ.

This chain connects TRBV19 to TRBJ2-5; the D is unclear. With 5 bases removed from V and 5 bases from J, the gap between germline ends came to 12 bases. CDR3 length: 13 residues. The V gene's germline CDR1 is LNHDA and CDR2 SQIVND (reference sequence). The CDR3 DNA sequence: TGTGCCAGTAGTCAATGGGCGTCCGAGACCCAGTACTTC. Protein product: CASSQWASETQYF.

DNA of the CDR3: TGTGCCAGCAGCTTGTTGCGGAGGAACACTGAAGCTTTCTTT. Its translation: CASSLLRRNTEAFF. The genes are TRBV5-6 and TRBJ1-1, with D hard to call. Germline CDR1 SGHDT, CDR2 YYEEEE. V lost 1 base, J lost 1 base, and 8 bases lay in between. The length of the CDR3 is 14 residues.

The chain has TRBV28 and TRBJ1-2, with D possibly matching TRBD1 (6 bases). The CDR3 has 12 amino acids. Per germline, CDR1 MDHEN and CDR2 SYDVKM. V lost 8 bases to trimming and J lost 5 bases, with 12 bases between them. The CDR3 sequence is CASSQDRYGYTF. CDR3 DNA sequence: TGTGCCAGCTCTCAGGACAGATATGGCTACACCTTC.

CDR3 DNA sequence: TGTGCCAGCTCAGTAGGAGGGGCCCAAGAGACCCAGTACTTC. Its protein product is CASSVGGAQETQYF. The rearrangement joins TRBV5-6 to TRBJ2-5; D might be TRBD2 (6 bases). Germline assignment: CDR1 SGHDT and CDR2 YYEEEE. CDR3 size: 14 residues. Trimming shortened V by 7 bases and J by 1 base, and 14 bases separated the two germline ends.